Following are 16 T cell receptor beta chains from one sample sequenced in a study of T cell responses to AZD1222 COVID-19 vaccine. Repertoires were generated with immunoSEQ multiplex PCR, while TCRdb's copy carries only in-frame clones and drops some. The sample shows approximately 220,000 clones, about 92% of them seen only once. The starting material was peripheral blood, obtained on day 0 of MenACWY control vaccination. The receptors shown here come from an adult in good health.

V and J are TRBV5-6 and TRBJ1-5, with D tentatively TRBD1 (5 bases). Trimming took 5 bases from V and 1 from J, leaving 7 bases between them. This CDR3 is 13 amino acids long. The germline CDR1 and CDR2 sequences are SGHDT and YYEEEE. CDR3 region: CASSWGSNQPQHF. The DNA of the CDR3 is TGTGCCAGCAGTTGGGGCAGCAATCAGCCCCAGCATTTT.

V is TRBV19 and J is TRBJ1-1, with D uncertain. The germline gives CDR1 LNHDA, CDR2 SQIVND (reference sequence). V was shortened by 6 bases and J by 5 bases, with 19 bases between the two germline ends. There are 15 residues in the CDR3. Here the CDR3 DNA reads TGTGCCAGTAGAAAGACGGTGGGATATCGGACTGAAGCTTTCTTT. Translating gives CASRKTVGYRTEAFF.

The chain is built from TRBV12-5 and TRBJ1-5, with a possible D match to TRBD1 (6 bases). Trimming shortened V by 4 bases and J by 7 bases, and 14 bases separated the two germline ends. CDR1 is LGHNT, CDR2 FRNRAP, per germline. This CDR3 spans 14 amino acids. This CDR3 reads CASGSEGVIQPQHF. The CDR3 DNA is TGTGCTAGTGGTTCCGAGGGGGTGATCCAGCCCCAGCATTTT.

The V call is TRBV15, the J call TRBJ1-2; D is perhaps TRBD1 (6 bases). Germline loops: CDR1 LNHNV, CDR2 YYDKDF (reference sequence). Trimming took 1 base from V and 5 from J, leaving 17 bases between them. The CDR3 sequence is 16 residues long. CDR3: CATSRGGSQGSYGYTF. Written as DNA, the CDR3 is TGTGCCACCAGCAGAGGTGGGAGCCAGGGGAGTTATGGCTACACCTTC.

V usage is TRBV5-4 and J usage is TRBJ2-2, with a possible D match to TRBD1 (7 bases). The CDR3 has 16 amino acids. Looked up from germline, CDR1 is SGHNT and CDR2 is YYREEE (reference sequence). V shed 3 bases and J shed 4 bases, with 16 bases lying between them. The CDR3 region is CASSWGDSPGTGELFF. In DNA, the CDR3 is TGTGCCAGCAGCTGGGGGGACAGTCCTGGCACCGGGGAGCTGTTTTTT. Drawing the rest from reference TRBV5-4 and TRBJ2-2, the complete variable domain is ETGVTQSPTHLIKTRGQQVTLRCSSQSGHNTVSWYQQALGQGPQFIFQYYREEENGRGNFPPRFSGLQFPNYSSELNVNALELDDSALYLCASSWGDSPGTGELFFGEGSRLTVL.

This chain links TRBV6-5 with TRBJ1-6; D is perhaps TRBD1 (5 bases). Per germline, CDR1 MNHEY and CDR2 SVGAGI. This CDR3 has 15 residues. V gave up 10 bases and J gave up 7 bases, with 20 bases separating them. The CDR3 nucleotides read TGTGCCACCAGCTTGCTCAGGGCCGGGAATTCACCCCTCCACTTT. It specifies CATSLLRAGNSPLHF.

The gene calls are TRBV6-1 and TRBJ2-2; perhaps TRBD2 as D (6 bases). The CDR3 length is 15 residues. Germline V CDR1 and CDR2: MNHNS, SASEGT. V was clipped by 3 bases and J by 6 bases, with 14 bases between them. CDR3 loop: CASSDGRDWAGELFF. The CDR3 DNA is TGTGCCAGCAGTGACGGCCGGGACTGGGCCGGGGAGCTGTTTTTT.

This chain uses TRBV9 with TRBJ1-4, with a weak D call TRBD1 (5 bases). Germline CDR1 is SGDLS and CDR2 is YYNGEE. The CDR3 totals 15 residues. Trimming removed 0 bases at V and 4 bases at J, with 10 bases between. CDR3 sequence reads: CASSVGGRNNEKLFF. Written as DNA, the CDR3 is TGTGCCAGCAGCGTAGGGGGACGGAATAATGAAAAACTGTTTTTT.

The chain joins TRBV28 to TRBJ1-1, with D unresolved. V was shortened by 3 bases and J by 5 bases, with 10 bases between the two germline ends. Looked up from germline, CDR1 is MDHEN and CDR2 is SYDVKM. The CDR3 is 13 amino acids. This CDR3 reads CASSFGGRTEAFF. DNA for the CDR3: TGTGCCAGCAGTTTTGGAGGCCGAACTGAAGCTTTCTTT.

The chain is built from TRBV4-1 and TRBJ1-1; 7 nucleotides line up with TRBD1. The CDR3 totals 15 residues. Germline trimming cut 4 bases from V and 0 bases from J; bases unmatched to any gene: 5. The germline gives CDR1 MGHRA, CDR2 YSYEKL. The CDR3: CASSPGDSVNTEAFF. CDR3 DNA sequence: TGCGCCAGCAGCCCCGGGGACAGTGTGAACACTGAAGCTTTCTTT.

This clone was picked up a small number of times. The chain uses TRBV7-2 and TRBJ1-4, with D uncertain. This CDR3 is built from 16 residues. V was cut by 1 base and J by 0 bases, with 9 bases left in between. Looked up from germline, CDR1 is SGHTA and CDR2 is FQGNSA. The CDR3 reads CASSLGGLATNEKLFF. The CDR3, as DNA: TGTGCCAGCAGCTTAGGCGGACTTGCAACTAATGAAAAACTGTTTTTT.

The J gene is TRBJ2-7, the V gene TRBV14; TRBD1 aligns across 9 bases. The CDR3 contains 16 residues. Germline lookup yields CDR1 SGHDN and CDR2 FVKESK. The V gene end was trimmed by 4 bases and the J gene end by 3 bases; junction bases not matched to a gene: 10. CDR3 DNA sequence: TGTGCCAGCAGCCCGGACAGGGGACAGGGACTCTACGAGCAGTACTTC. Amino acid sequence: CASSPDRGQGLYEQYF.

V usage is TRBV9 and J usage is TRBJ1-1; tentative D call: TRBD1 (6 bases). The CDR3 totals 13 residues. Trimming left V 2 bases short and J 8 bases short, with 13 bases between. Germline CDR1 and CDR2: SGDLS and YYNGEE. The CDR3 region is CASSVSGGPEAFF. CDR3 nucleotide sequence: TGTGCCAGCAGCGTGTCTGGGGGCCCCGAAGCTTTCTTT.

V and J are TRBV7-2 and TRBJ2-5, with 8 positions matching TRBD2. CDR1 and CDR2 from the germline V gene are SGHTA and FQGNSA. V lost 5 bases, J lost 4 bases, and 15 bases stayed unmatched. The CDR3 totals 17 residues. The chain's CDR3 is CASSPGPAGGARETQYF. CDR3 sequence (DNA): TGTGCCAGCAGCCCCGGACCGGCCGGGGGGGCTAGAGAGACCCAGTACTTC.

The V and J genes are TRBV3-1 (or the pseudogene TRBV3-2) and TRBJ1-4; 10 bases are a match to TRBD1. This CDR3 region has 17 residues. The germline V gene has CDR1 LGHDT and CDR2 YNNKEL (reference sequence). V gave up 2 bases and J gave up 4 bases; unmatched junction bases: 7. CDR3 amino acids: CASSQTRQGAGNEKLFF. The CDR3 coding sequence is TGTGCCAGCAGCCAAACCCGACAGGGGGCAGGTAATGAAAAACTGTTTTTT.

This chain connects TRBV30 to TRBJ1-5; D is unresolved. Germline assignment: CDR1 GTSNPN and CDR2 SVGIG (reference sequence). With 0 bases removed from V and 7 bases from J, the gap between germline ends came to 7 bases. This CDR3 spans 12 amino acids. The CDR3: CAWSVGRQPQHF. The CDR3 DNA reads TGTGCCTGGAGTGTTGGACGGCAGCCCCAGCATTTT.